The 22 T cell receptor beta chains below were found in one sample sequenced in a study of blood T cell repertoires in COVID-19. The repertoire was sequenced with immunoSEQ multiplex PCR; TCRdb's copy has only in-frame clones and lacks some. The table includes 52,000 or so clones, approximately 80% detected once. The sequencing sample was made of peripheral blood. These receptors were taken from a human donor in a cohort sampled during active COVID-19.

The chain links TRBV7-2 to TRBJ2-3, with 8 bases lining up with TRBD2. The CDR3 has 14 residues. V was pared by 4 bases and J by 7 bases, with 7 bases of the junction left unmatched. In germline, CDR1 is SGHTA, CDR2 FQGNSA. CDR3 in DNA: TGTGCCAGCAGCTACGGACTAGCAACGAATACGCAGTATTTT. Translating gives CASSYGLATNTQYF. Looking up the rest from reference TRBV7-2 and TRBJ2-3 gives the full variable domain: GAGVSQSPSNKVTEKGKDVELRCDPISGHTALYWYRQSLGQGLEFLIYFQGNSAPDKSGLPSDRFSAERTGGSVSTLTIQRTQQEDSAVYLCASSYGLATNTQYFGPGTRLTVL.

This chain connects TRBV7-2 to TRBJ1-1; 7 bases are a match to TRBD1. V was clipped by 5 bases and J by 4 bases; unmatched bases: 7. Germline assignment: CDR1 SGHTA and CDR2 FQGNSA. CDR3 length: 14 amino acids. The DNA for the CDR3 is TGTGCCAGCAGCGAACAGGGGTGGGCCACTGAAGCTTTCTTT. Amino acids: CASSEQGWATEAFF. The full variable domain, in which reference TRBV7-2 and TRBJ1-1 provide the parts outside the CDR3, is GAGVSQSPSNKVTEKGKDVELRCDPISGHTALYWYRQSLGQGLEFLIYFQGNSAPDKSGLPSDRFSAERTGGSVSTLTIQRTQQEDSAVYLCASSEQGWATEAFFGQGTRLTVV.

The rearrangement links TRBV7-2 to TRBJ2-4; D call uncertain. The CDR3 spans 16 residues. V lost 7 bases and J lost 0, with 16 bases in between. Germline-derived CDR1 and CDR2 are SGHTA and FQGNSA. CDR3 sequence (DNA): TGTGCCAGCATCCCCCCCGGGTTGGAAGCCAAAAACATTCAGTACTTC. Its protein product is CASIPPGLEAKNIQYF.

The genes are TRBV10-1 and TRBJ2-7, with TRBD1 identical over 8 bases. With 5 bases clipped from V and 4 bases from J, the junction kept 10 bases outside the gene matches. Germline CDR1 and CDR2: WNHNN and SYGVQD (reference sequence). CDR3 length: 15 amino acids. Here the CDR3 DNA reads TGCGCCAGCAGTCCCGGGACAGGTACCCCATACGAGCAGTACTTC. Translating it yields CASSPGTGTPYEQYF.

This clone was observed a handful of times. The gene calls are TRBV7-8 and TRBJ1-3; 7 bases fit TRBD1. J gave up 5 bases and V 3 bases, and 4 bases lay outside the gene matches. This CDR3 comprises 14 residues. Germline CDR1 reads SGHVS; CDR2 reads FQNEAQ. This chain's CDR3 is CASSFGTARNTIYF. The CDR3 DNA is TGTGCCAGCAGCTTCGGGACAGCTAGAAACACCATATATTTT.

This chain joins TRBV11-2 and TRBJ2-7, with 7 bases lining up with TRBD2. In germline, CDR1 is SGHAT, CDR2 FQNNGV. The CDR3 is 13 amino acids. The trim removed 5 bases at V and 2 bases at J, leaving 3 bases unmatched. CDR3 in DNA: TGTGCCAGCAGCCCAGCGGGGCCCTACGAGCAGTACTTC. Encoded protein: CASSPAGPYEQYF.

The chain recombines TRBV4-3 with TRBJ2-7, with 7 bases fitting TRBD2. CDR3 length: 17 residues. The V and J ends lost 2 bases and 3 bases, in that order; junction bases with no gene match: 13. Germline V gives CDR1 LGHNA, CDR2 YSLEER. The CDR3 spells CASSQRVGGTPSYEQYF. The CDR3, as DNA: TGCGCCAGCAGCCAAAGGGTCGGGGGGACCCCGAGCTACGAGCAGTACTTC.

This chain connects TRBV18 to TRBJ2-7; 7 bases match TRBD1. V gave up 3 bases and J gave up 6 bases; unmatched junction bases: 8. The CDR3 runs 14 residues. Germline V lookup: CDR1 KGHSH, CDR2 LQKENI. This CDR3 reads CASSPGTAKLEQYF. CDR3 in DNA: TGTGCCAGCTCACCCGGGACAGCTAAACTCGAGCAGTACTTC. The whole variable domain, filled in from reference TRBV18 and TRBJ2-7, reads NAGVMQNPRHLVRRRGQEARLRCSPMKGHSHVYWYRQLPEEGLKFMVYLQKENIIDESGMPKERFSAEFPKEGPSILRIQQVVRGDSAAYFCASSPGTAKLEQYFGPGTRLTVT.

The rearrangement joins TRBV7-3 to TRBJ2-7; 7 bases map to TRBD1. CDR1 SGHTA and CDR2 FQGTGA come from the germline V gene. The CDR3 contains 16 residues. Losses at the gene ends were 5 bases for V and 0 bases for J; bases not matched to a gene: 10. CDR3 residues: CASSPYPTGNSYEQYF. CDR3 bases: TGTGCCAGCAGCCCCTACCCGACAGGGAACTCCTACGAGCAGTACTTC.

This chain links TRBV19 with TRBJ2-6; TRBD1 might be the D (6 bases). Looked up from germline, CDR1 is LNHDA and CDR2 is SQIVND (reference sequence). Trimming cost V 6 bases and J 2 bases, with 14 bases left between them. The CDR3 length is 16 residues. Here the CDR3 reads CASSPEEGAGANVLTF. CDR3 DNA sequence: TGTGCCAGTAGCCCGGAAGAGGGGGCTGGGGCCAACGTCCTGACTTTC.

The chain links TRBV21-1 to TRBJ2-7; TRBD1, as called in the table, went unchecked against the DNA. TRBV21-1 is termed a pseudogene. This CDR3 has 15 amino acids. The CDR3 bases are TGTGCCAGCAGCAAAGGAACAGGCCTACCCTACGAGCAGTACTTC. Protein sequence: CASSKGTGLPYEQYF.

This clone was seen only a few times. The chain has TRBV5-6 and TRBJ2-7; 8 positions agree with TRBD2. V shed 3 bases, J shed 0 bases, and the junction held 8 bases outside the gene matches. This CDR3 has 16 residues. CDR1 and CDR2 (germline): SGHDT, YYEEEE. CDR3 residues: CASSWLQRGNSYEQYF. The CDR3 coding sequence is TGTGCCAGCAGCTGGTTACAGCGGGGGAACTCCTACGAGCAGTACTTC.

The chain links TRBV11-2 to TRBJ1-1; D is possibly TRBD1 (6 bases). Looked up from germline, CDR1 is SGHAT and CDR2 is FQNNGV. Trimming pared 6 bases from V and 0 bases from J, leaving 17 bases between. The CDR3 totals 16 residues. Here the CDR3 DNA reads TGTGCCAGCAGTCCGCTGAACAGGGAACTGAACACTGAAGCTTTCTTT. Protein sequence: CASSPLNRELNTEAFF.

The chain links TRBV5-4 to TRBJ2-6; 7 nucleotides line up with TRBD1. This CDR3 contains 19 residues. Germline V CDR1 and CDR2: SGHNT, YYREEE (reference sequence). Germline trimming cut 3 bases from V and 0 bases from J; bases unmatched to any gene: 12. Here the CDR3 reads CASSSPTGDEFSGANVLTF. Written as DNA, the CDR3 is TGTGCCAGCAGCTCTCCAACAGGGGACGAATTCTCTGGGGCCAACGTCCTGACTTTC.

The rearrangement links TRBV3-1 (or the pseudogene TRBV3-2) to TRBJ1-5; 7 bases align to TRBD1. The junction had 10 bases not matched to a gene; V was cut back by 4 bases and J by 4 bases. The germline V gene has CDR1 LGHDT and CDR2 YNNKEL (reference sequence). CDR3 length: 16 amino acids. As DNA, the CDR3 is TGTGCCAGCAGCCTCTTAGGGGGCGGGGTTAATCAGCCCCAGCATTTT. Its translation is CASSLLGGGVNQPQHF.

The rearrangement links TRBV29-1 to TRBJ2-7, with D maybe TRBD1 (6 bases). The CDR3 runs to 15 residues. Trimming removed 3 bases from V and 0 bases from J, with 15 bases in between. In germline, CDR1 is SQVTM, CDR2 ANQGSEA. For the CDR3, the DNA is TGCAGCGTTGACCAGGGGACATCCAGCTCCTACGAGCAGTACTTC. Its translation: CSVDQGTSSSYEQYF.

The chain combines TRBV28 with TRBJ2-7; 9 nucleotides match TRBD1. Unmatched junction bases numbered 10, after V lost 4 bases and J lost 3 bases. CDR3 length: 16 residues. CDR1 MDHEN and CDR2 SYDVKM come from the germline V gene. Here the CDR3 reads CASSSPPGTGLYEQYF. CDR3 sequence (DNA): TGTGCCAGCAGTTCTCCTCCCGGGACAGGGCTCTACGAGCAGTACTTC.

This chain connects TRBV27 to TRBJ2-7; D may be TRBD2 (6 bases). With 5 bases removed from V and 3 bases from J, the gap between germline ends came to 11 bases. The CDR3 contains 13 residues. Germline V gene lookup returns CDR1 MNHEY and CDR2 SMNVEV (reference sequence). CDR3 in amino acids: CASSISSGYEQYF. For the CDR3, the DNA is TGTGCCAGCAGTATCAGTAGCGGCTACGAGCAGTACTTC.

The rearrangement joins TRBV7-3 to TRBJ2-3; TRBD2 is a possible D gene (7 bases). The CDR3 runs 15 residues. CDR1 is SGHTA, CDR2 FQGTGA, per germline. V lost 0 bases to trimming and J lost 4 bases, with 11 bases between them. CDR3 amino acids: CASSLTGGDADTQYF. CDR3 nucleotide sequence: TGTGCCAGCAGCTTAACAGGGGGGGACGCAGATACGCAGTATTTT.

The rearrangement links TRBV9 to TRBJ2-3; no reliable D call. V was clipped by 4 bases and J by 6 bases, with 15 bases between them. The germline V gene encodes CDR1 SGDLS and CDR2 YYNGEE. The CDR3 runs 14 residues. As DNA, the CDR3 is TGTGCCAGCAGCTTCGATCCGTCCGAGGATACGCAGTATTTT. This gives the protein CASSFDPSEDTQYF.

The V gene is TRBV28, the J gene TRBJ1-2, with 10 bases lining up with TRBD1. The length of the CDR3 is 15 residues. Germline values: CDR1 MDHEN, CDR2 SYDVKM. The V and J ends lost 4 bases and 7 bases, in that order; junction bases with no gene match: 9. The chain's CDR3 is CASSSGTGEVGGYTF. In DNA, the CDR3 is TGTGCCAGCAGTTCTGGGACAGGGGAGGTGGGTGGCTACACCTTC.

The V gene is TRBV7-9, the J gene TRBJ2-5, with D possibly matching TRBD1 (6 bases). CDR1 SEHNR and CDR2 FQNEAQ come from the germline V gene (reference sequence). Trimming took 5 bases from V and 5 from J, leaving 15 bases between them. The CDR3 runs 14 residues. CDR3 nucleotides: TGTGCCAGCAGCCCAAACAGGGCTCGTGAGACCCAGTACTTC. Encoded protein: CASSPNRARETQYF.